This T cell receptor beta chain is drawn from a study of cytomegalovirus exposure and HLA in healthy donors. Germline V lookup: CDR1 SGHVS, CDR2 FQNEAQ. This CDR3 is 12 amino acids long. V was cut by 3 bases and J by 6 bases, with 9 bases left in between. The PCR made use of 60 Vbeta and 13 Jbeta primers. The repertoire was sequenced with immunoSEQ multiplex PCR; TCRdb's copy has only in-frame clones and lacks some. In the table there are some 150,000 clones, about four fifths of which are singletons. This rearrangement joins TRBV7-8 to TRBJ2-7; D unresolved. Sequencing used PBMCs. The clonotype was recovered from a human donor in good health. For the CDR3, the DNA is TGTGCCAGCAGCTTCAGAGCAGGCGAGCAGTACTTC. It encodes CASSFRAGEQYF.